The count of the clone carrying this T cell receptor (beta chain) is one. This specimen belongs to a study of blood T cell repertoires in COVID-19. Study overall: The study drew acute and convalescent COVID-19 samples from the United States, Italy and Spain. T cells, B-cell-depleted T cells, or PBMCs provided the cDNA or gDNA that served as material.

The Seattle site enrolled patients during active infection and followed them longitudinally. Source study methods: Amplification with reference gene primers provided the estimates of nucleated cell counts. TCRdb's table, derived via immunoSEQ multiplex PCR, lists solely in-frame clones and lacks some. V, J and clone size derive from that table, while D and trimming were established from the DNA sequence. The sample has 96,000 or so clones; 75% to 85% are singletons. Trimming took 0 bases from V and 3 from J, leaving 17 bases between them. The CDR3 is made up of 18 amino acids. Per germline, CDR1 MGHRA and CDR2 YSYEKL.

This chain joins TRBV4-1 and TRBJ1-4; D may be TRBD1 (5 bases). This receptor was identified in a man older than 75 with COVID-19, enrolled during active disease. The sequenced material came from peripheral blood. This chain's CDR3 is CASSQESNLMGPNEKLFF. In DNA form, the CDR3 reads TGCGCCAGCAGCCAAGAAAGCAACTTGATGGGGCCTAATGAAAAACTGTTTTTT.